This T cell receptor beta chain derives from a study of T cell changes during pregnancy in multiple sclerosis. Assay: immunoSEQ multiplex PCR; the TCRdb copy retains only in-frame clones and omits some. This sample has about 40,000 clones; 70% to 90% occur once, and the top ten carry 3.5% to 5%. The CDR3 runs to 12 residues. Germline CDR1 reads SGHRS; CDR2 reads YFSETQ. Trimming left V 4 bases short and J 6 bases short, with 10 bases between. The sequences come from CD8+ T cells from peripheral blood mononuclear cells, collected in the first trimester of pregnancy. This clonotype originated in a female donor with multiple sclerosis, enrolled in a pregnancy study. The chain joins TRBV5-1 to TRBJ1-1; no reliable D call. As DNA, the CDR3 is TGCGCCAGCAGCATCGACATGTCTGAAGCTTTCTTT. This encodes CASSIDMSEAFF.